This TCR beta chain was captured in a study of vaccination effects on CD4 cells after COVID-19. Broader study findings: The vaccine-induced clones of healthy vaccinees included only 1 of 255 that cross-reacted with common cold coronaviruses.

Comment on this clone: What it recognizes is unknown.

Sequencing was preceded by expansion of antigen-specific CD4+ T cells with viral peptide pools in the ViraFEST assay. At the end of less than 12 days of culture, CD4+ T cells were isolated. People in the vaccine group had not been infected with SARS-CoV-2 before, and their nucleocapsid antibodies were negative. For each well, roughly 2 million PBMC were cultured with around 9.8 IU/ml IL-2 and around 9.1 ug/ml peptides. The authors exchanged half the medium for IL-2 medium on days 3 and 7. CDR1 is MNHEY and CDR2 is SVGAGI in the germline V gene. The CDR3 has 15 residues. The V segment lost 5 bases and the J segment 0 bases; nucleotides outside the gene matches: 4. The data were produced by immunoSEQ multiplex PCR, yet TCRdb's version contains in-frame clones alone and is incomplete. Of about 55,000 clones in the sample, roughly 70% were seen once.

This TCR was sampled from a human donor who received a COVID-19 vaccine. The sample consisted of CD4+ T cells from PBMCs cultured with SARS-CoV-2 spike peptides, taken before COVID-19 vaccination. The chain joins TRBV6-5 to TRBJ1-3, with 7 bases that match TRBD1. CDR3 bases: TGTGCCAGCAGTCGGACAGGTATCTCTGGAAACACCATATATTTT. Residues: CASSRTGISGNTIYF.